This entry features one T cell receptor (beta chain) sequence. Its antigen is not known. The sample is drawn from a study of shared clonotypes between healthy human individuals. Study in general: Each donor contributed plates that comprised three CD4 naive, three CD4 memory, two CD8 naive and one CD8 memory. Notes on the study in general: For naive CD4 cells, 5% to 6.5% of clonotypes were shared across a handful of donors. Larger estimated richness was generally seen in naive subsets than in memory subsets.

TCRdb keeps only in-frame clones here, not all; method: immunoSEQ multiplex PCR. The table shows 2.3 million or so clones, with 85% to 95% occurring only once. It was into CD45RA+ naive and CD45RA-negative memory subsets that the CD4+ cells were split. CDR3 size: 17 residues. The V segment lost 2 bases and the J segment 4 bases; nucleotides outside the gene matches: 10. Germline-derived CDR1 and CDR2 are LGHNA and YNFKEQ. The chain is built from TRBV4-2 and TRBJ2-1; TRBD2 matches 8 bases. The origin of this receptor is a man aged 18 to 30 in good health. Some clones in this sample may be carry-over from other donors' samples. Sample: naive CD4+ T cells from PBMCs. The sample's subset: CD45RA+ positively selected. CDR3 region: CASSQRSLAEIYNEQFF. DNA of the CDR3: TGTGCCAGCAGCCAAAGGTCACTAGCGGAGATATACAATGAGCAGTTCTTC.